This T cell receptor (beta chain) emerged from a study of T cell clonality in common variable immunodeficiency. For this clone: The antigen is undetermined. The read terminates 3 residues ahead of where the CDR3 ends, so the germline J gene completes it.

The method was immunoSEQ multiplex PCR; TCRdb's version includes in-frame clones alone and lacks a portion of them. The record shows under 50,000 clones for this sample, with no singletons present. V lost 0 bases to trimming and J lost 4 bases, with 13 bases between them. This CDR3 contains 15 residues. CDR1 is SGHDT and CDR2 is YYEEEE in the germline V gene. Findings and caveats of the study: TCRbeta clonality was increased in CVID versus healthy controls. Common variable immunodeficiency TCR beta sequences reportedly had fewer deletions and N-nucleotide insertions. Patient heterogeneity in the CVID cohort limited correlations between repertoire features and clinical complications.

Specimen: peripheral blood mononuclear cells. The gene calls are TRBV5-6 and TRBJ2-5; D may be TRBD2 (7 bases). The TCR originated in a person between 18 and 75 years old in good health. The DNA read from the CDR3 is TGTGCCAGCAGCTTGGCCGGTGGGGGGGCAGAGACC. This sequence encodes CASSLAGGGAET. The CDR3 in its entirety is CASSLAGGGAETQYF. The full variable domain, rest sourced from reference TRBV5-6 and TRBJ2-5, is DAGVTQSPTHLIKTRGQQVTLRCSPKSGHDTVSWYQQALGQGPQFIFQYYEEEERQRGNFPDRFSGHQFPNYSSELNVNALLLGDSALYLCASSLAGGGAETQYFGPGTRLLVL.